This T cell receptor beta chain comes out of a study of siplizumab effects on memory and regulatory T cells. Study-wide background: Either no drug or siplizumab at around 0.93 ug/mL was used in mixed lymphocyte reactions that were paired. Notes on the study in general: Assignment to unstimulated subsets succeeded for only a minor fraction of the alloreactive clones. Naive T cells looked more diverse than memory cells, and they looked like major contributors to the alloresponse.

Assaying covered 100,000 or so TCR templates per sample. The data were produced by immunoSEQ multiplex PCR, yet TCRdb's version contains in-frame clones alone and is incomplete. The sample lists about 9,900 clones; roughly two fifths were seen once. Kept together in coculture, the mixed lymphocyte reaction cells spent 6 days at 37°C. V lost 1 base to trimming and J lost 0 bases; unmatched junction nucleotides: 2. The V gene's germline CDR1 is MDHEN and CDR2 SYDVKM. This CDR3 is 15 amino acids long. Note on this clone: Its target is unknown.

Specimen: CFSE-low (dividing) CD4+ T cells sorted from an allogeneic mixed lymphocyte reaction. This receptor was taken from a human donor in good health; the cells came from an allogeneic mixed lymphocyte reaction. The V and J genes are TRBV28 and TRBJ1-1, with TRBD1 identical over 7 bases. The CDR3 DNA reads as TGTGCCAGCAGTTTATATACAGGGGTGAACACTGAAGCTTTCTTT. Amino acids: CASSLYTGVNTEAFF.